One TCR beta chain is described in this entry. Its antigen remains unknown. Looked up from germline, CDR1 is KGHSH and CDR2 is LQKENI. This CDR3 comprises 15 residues. This entry is derived from a study of T cells expressing NK-cell markers. After re-calling the 5' RACE reads, TCRdb lists one entry per CDR3 protein, DNA absent. The repertoire table contains more than 400,000 distinct CDR3 sequences. Regarding the study as a whole: One observes that, in a handful of donors, these clonotypes were also the leading ones within the CD3+CD56-NKG2C+ fraction.

The sample taken for sequencing was blood T cells: a sorted CD56 or NKG2C T cell subset, CD4+ or CD8+ T cells, or bulk PBMC T cells (not recorded which). The chain is built from TRBV18 and TRBJ2-3. The clonotype was recovered from a woman aged 18-70 years in good health. CDR3 region: CASSPVRTTTDTQYF.